This T cell receptor beta chain was sequenced during a study of beta chain features in type 1 diabetes. Sorting that relied on CD45RO/CCR7/CD25/CD127/CD95/CD27 yielded CD4+ naive, central memory, regulatory and stem cell-like memory cells. Purities over 98% were achieved in all sorted populations. Trimming stripped 1 base from V and 4 bases from J, with 10 bases between. Looked up from germline, CDR1 is SGHDN and CDR2 is FVKESK. CDR3 length: 14 residues. Points from the study as a whole: A closer apparent resemblance between naive, central memory and Treg TCRB repertoires was seen in patients than in healthy donors.

On this clone: Its antigen is unknown.

cDNA synthesis used the whole RNA isolate, giving expressed TCRB sequences. Sequenced by immunoSEQ multiplex PCR; TCRdb stores in-frame clones only, minus some. Among about 450,000 clones listed, 11% were seen once. Sequenced: naive CD4+ T cells from blood. The V call is TRBV14, the J call TRBJ1-2, with D unclear. The sequence derives from a woman younger than 30 in good health. CDR3 protein: CASSQVEFPYGYTF. In DNA, the CDR3 is TGTGCCAGCAGCCAAGTTGAGTTCCCCTATGGCTACACCTTC.